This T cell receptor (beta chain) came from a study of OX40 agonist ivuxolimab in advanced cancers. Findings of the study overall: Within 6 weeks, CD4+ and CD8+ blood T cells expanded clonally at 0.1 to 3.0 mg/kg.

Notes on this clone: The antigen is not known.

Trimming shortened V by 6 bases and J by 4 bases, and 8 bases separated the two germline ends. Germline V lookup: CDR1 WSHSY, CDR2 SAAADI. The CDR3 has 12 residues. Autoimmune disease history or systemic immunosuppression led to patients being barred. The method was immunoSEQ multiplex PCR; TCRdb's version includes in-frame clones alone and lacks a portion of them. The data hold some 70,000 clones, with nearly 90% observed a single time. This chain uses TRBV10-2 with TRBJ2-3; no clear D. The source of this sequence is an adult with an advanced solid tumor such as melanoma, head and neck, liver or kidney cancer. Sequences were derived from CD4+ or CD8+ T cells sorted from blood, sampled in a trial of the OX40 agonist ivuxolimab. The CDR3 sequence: CASRWGSDTQYF. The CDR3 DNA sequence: TGCGCCAGCAGGTGGGGTTCAGATACGCAGTATTTT.